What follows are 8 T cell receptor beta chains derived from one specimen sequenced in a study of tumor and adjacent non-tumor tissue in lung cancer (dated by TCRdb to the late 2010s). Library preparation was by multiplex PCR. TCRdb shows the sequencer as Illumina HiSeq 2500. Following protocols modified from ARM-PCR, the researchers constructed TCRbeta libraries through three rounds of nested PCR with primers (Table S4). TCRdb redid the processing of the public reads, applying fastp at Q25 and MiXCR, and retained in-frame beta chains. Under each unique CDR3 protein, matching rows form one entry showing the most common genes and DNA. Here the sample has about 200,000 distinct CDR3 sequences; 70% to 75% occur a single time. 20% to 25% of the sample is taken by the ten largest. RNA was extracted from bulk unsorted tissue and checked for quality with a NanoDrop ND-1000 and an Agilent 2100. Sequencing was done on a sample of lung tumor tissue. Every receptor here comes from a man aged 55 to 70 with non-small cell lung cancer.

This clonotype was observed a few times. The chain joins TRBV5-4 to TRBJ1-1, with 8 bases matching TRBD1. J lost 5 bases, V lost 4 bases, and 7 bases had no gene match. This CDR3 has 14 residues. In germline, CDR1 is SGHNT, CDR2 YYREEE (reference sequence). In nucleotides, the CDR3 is TGTGCCAGCAGCGCCGGGACAGGCGGGACTGAAGCTTTCTTT. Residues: CASSAGTGGTEAFF.

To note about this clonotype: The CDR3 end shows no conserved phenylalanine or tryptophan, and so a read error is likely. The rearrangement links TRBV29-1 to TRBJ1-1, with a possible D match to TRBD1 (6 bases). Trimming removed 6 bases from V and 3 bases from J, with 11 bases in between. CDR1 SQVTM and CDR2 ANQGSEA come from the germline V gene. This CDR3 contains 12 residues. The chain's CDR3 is CSVSEGDTEAFL. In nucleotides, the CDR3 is TGCAGCGTAAGCGAGGGGGACACTGAAGCTTTCCTT.

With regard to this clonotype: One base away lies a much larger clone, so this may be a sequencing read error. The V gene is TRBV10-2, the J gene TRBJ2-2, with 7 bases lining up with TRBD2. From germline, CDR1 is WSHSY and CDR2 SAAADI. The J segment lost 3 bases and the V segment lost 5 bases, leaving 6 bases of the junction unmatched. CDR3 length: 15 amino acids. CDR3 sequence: CASSKAGCDTGELFF. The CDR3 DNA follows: TGCGCCAGCAGTAAAGCGGGATGTGACACCGGGGAGCTGTTTTTT.

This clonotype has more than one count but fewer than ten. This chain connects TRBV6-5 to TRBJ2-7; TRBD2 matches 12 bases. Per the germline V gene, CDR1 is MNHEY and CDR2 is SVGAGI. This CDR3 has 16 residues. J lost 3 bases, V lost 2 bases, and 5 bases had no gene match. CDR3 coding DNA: TGTGCCAGCAGTTACACCTCGGGACTAGCGGGCTACGAGCAGTACTTC. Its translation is CASSYTSGLAGYEQYF.

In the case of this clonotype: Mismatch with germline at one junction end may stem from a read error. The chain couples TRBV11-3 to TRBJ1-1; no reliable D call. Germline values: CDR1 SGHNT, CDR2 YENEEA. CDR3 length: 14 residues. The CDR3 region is CTSSLDGVNTEVFF. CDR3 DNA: TGTACCAGCAGCTTAGACGGAGTGAACACTGAAGTTTTCTTT. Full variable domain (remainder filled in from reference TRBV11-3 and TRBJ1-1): EAGVVQSPRYKIIEKKQPVAFWCNPISGHNTLYWYLQNLGQGPELLIRYENEEAVDDSQLPKDRFSAERLKGVDSTLKIQPAELGDSAVYLCTSSLDGVNTEVFFGQGTRLTVV.

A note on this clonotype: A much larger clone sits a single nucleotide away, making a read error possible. CDR3: CSVGQGDNLPLHF. The CDR3 region has the DNA TGCAGCGTTGGACAGGGGGACAATTTACCCCTCCACTTT. The gene calls are TRBV29-1 and TRBJ1-6; 9 bases map to TRBD1. The germline gives CDR1 SQVTM, CDR2 ANQGSEA. The CDR3 covers 13 residues.

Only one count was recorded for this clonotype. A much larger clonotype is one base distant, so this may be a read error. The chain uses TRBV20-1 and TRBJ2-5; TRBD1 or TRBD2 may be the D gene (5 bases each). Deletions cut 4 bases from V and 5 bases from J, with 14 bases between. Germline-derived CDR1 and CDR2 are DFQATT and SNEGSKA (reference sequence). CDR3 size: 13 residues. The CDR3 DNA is TGCAGTGCTAAGGGGAGTGAGGGGGAGACCCAGTACTTC. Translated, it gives CSAKGSEGETQYF.

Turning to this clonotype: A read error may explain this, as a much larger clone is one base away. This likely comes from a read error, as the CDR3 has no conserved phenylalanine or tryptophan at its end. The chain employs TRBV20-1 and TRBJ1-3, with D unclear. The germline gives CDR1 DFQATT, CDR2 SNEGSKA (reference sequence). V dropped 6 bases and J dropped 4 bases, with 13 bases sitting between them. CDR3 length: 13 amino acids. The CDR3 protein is CSAHPTVGNTIYV. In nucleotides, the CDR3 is TGCAGTGCCCACCCGACTGTCGGAAACACCATATATGTT.